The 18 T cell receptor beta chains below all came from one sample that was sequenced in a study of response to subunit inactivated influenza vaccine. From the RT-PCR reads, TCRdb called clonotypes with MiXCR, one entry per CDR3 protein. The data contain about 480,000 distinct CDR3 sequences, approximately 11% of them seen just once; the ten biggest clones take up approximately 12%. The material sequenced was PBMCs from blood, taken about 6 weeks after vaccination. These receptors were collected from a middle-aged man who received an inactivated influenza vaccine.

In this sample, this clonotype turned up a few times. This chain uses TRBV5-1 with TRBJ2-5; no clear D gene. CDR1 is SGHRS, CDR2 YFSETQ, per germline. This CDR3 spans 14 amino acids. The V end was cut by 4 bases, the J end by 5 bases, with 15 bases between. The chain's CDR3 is CASSPEAARETQYF. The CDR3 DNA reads TGCGCCAGCAGCCCCGAAGCAGCCAGGGAGACCCAGTACTTC.

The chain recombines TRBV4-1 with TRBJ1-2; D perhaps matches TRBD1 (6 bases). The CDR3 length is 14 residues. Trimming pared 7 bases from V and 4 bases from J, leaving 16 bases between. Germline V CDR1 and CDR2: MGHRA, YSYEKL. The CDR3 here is CASKDAGAPYGYTF. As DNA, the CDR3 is TGCGCCAGCAAAGATGCAGGGGCCCCCTATGGCTACACCTTC.

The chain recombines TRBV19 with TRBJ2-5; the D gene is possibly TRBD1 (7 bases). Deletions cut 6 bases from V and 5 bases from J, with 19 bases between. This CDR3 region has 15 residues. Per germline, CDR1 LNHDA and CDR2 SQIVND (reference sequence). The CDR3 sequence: CASSIGGQSGETQYF. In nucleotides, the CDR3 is TGTGCCAGTAGCATCGGGGGACAGTCGGGCGAGACCCAGTACTTC.

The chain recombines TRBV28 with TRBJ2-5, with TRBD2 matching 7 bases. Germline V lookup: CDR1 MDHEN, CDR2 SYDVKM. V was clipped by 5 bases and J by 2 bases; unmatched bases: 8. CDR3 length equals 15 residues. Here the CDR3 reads CASSPPTSFQETQYF. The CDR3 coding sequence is TGTGCCAGCAGTCCACCGACTAGCTTTCAAGAGACCCAGTACTTC. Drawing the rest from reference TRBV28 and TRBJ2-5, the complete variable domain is DVKVTQSSRYLVKRTGEKVFLECVQDMDHENMFWYRQDPGLGLRLIYFSYDVKMKEKGDIPEGYSVSREKKERFSLILESASTNQTSMYLCASSPPTSFQETQYFGPGTRLLVL.

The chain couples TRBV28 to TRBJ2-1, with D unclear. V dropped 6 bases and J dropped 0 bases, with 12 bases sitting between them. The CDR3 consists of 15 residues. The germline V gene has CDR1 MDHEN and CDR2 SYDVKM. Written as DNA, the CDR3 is TGTGCCAGCAGCCAAAAAACCAGCTCCTACAATGAGCAGTTCTTC. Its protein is CASSQKTSSYNEQFF.

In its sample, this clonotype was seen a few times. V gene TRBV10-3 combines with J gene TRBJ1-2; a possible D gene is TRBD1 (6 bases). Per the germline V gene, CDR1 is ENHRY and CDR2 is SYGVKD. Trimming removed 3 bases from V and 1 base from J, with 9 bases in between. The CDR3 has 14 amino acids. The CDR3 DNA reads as TGTGCCATCAGTGATACAGGGAGTAACTATGGCTACACCTTC. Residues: CAISDTGSNYGYTF.

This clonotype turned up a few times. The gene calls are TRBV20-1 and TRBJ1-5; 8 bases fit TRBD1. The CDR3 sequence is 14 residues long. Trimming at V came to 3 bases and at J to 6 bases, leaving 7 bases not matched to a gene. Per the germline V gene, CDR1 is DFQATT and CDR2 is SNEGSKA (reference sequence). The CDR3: CSASRLTGGQPQHF. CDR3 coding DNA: TGCAGTGCTAGTCGGCTAACAGGGGGTCAGCCCCAGCATTTT.

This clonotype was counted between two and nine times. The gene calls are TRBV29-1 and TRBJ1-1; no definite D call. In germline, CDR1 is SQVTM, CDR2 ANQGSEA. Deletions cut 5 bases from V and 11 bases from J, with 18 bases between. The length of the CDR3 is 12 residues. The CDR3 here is CSVLGRVAEAFF. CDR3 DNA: TGCAGCGTTCTAGGTCGGGTGGCAGAGGCTTTCTTT.

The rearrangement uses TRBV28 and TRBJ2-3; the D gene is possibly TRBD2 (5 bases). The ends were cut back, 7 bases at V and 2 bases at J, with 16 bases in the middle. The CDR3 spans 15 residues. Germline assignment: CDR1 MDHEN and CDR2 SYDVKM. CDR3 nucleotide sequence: TGTGCCAGCACCCCTAGCCCTGATTTCACAGATACGCAGTATTTT. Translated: CASTPSPDFTDTQYF.

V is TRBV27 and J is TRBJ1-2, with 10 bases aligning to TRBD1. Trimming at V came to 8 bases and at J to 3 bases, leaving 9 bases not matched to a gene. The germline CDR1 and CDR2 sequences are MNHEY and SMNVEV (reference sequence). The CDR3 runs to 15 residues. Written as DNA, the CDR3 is TGTGCCAGCTTTTCCAGGACAGGGGGAGACTATGGCTACACCTTC. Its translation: CASFSRTGGDYGYTF.

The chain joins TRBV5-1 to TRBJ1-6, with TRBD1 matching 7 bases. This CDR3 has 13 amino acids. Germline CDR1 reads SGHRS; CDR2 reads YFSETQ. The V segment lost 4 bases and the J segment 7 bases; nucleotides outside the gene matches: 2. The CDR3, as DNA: TGCGCCAGCAGCCAAGGGGGCAATTCACCCCTCCACTTT. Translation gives CASSQGGNSPLHF. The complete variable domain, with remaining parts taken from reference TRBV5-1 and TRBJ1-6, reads KAGVTQTPRYLIKTRGQQVTLSCSPISGHRSVSWYQQTPGQGLQFLFEYFSETQRNKGNFPGRFSGRQFSNSRSEMNVSTLELGDSALYLCASSQGGNSPLHFGNGTRLTVT.

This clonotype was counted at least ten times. CDR3 loop: CASSQDGGTGNTIYF. The CDR3 bases are TGCGCCAGCAGCCAAGATGGCGGTACTGGAAACACCATATATTTT. The V gene is TRBV4-3, the J gene TRBJ1-3; D remains unclear. The CDR3 length is 15 residues. CDR1 and CDR2 from the germline V gene are LGHNA and YSLEER. V was trimmed by 0 bases and J by 2 bases, leaving 8 bases between them.

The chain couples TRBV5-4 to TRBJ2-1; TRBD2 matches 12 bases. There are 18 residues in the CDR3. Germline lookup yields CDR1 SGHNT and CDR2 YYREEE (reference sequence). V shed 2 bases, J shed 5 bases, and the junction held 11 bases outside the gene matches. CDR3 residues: CASSFGLAGKGPNNEQFF. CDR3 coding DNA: TGTGCCAGCAGCTTCGGACTAGCGGGAAAAGGCCCTAACAATGAGCAGTTCTTC.

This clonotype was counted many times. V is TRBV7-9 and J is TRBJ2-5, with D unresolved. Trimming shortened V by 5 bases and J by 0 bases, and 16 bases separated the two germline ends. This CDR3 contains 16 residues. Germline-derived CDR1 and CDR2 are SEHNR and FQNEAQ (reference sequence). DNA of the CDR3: TGTGCCAGCAGCCACGCCGGTCGCGGAAACCAAGAGACCCAGTACTTC. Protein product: CASSHAGRGNQETQYF.

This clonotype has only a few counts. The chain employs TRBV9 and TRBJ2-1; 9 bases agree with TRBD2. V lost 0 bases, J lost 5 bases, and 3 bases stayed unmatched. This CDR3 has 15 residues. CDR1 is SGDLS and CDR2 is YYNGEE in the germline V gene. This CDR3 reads CASSVVAGGDNEQFF. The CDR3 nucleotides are TGTGCCAGCAGCGTAGTCGCGGGAGGGGACAATGAGCAGTTCTTC. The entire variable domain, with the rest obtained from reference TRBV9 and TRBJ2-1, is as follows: DSGVTQTPKHLITATGQRVTLRCSPRSGDLSVYWYQQSLDQGLQFLIQYYNGEERAKGNILERFSAQQFPDLHSELNLSSLELGDSALYFCASSVVAGGDNEQFFGPGTRLTVL.

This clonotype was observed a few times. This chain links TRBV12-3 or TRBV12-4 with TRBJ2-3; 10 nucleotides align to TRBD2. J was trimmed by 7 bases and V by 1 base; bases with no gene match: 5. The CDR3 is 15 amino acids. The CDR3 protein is CASSLERGGLNTQYF. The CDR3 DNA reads TGTGCCAGCAGTTTAGAGCGGGGGGGCCTAAATACGCAGTATTTT.

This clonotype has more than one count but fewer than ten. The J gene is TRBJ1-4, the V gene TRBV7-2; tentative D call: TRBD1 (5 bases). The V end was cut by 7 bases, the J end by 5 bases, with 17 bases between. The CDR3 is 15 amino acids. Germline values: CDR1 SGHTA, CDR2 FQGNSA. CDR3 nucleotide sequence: TGTGCCAGCAACTTTTCCGTCAGGGACAATGAAAAACTGTTTTTT. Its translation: CASNFSVRDNEKLFF.

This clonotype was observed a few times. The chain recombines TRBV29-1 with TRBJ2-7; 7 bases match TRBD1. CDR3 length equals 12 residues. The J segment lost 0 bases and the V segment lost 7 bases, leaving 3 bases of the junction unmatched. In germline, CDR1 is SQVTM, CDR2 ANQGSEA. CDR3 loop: CSATGASYEQYF. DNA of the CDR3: TGCAGCGCCACAGGGGCCTCCTACGAGCAGTACTTC.